The 23 T cell receptor beta chains listed next were all sequenced from one sample in a study of blood T cell repertoires in COVID-19. Libraries were prepared by immunoSEQ multiplex PCR; TCRdb keeps only in-frame clonotypes and omits some of them. The sample comprises roughly 200,000 clones, roughly 85% of which are singletons, and 3% to 4.5% rests with the top ten. Sequenced input: PBMCs or T cells enriched from blood (not recorded which). The receptor source for this set is a middle-aged woman with acute COVID-19.

This clone was recorded a few times. J is TRBJ2-7 and V is TRBV28, with D perhaps TRBD2 (6 bases). CDR1 and CDR2 (germline): MDHEN, SYDVKM. The V and J ends lost 3 bases and 4 bases respectively, with 13 bases between them. This CDR3 has 14 amino acids. The CDR3, as DNA: TGTGCCAGCAGTTTGGGCGCAGGGAGGTACGAGCAGTACTTC. Translation: CASSLGAGRYEQYF.

This chain links TRBV3-1 (or the pseudogene TRBV3-2) with TRBJ2-7, with TRBD2 as a possible D gene (6 bases). V lost 0 bases to trimming and J lost 2 bases, with 8 bases between them. Per germline, CDR1 LGHDT and CDR2 YNNKEL (reference sequence). The CDR3 spans 14 residues. This CDR3 reads CASSQDGGAYEQYF. CDR3 DNA: TGTGCCAGCAGCCAAGACGGGGGAGCCTACGAGCAGTACTTC.

This chain uses TRBV25-1 with TRBJ2-1; 11 bases are shared with TRBD2. Unmatched junction bases numbered 11, after V lost 3 bases and J lost 7 bases. Germline V gives CDR1 MGHDK, CDR2 SYGVNS. The CDR3 runs to 17 residues. CDR3 sequence reads: CASSDRILAGVSNEQFF. The CDR3 region has the DNA TGTGCCAGCAGTGACCGGATACTAGCGGGAGTCAGTAATGAGCAGTTCTTC. The full variable domain, its missing parts supplied by reference TRBV25-1 and TRBJ2-1, is EADIYQTPRYLVIGTGKKITLECSQTMGHDKMYWYQQDPGMELHLIHYSYGVNSTEKGDLSSESTVSRIRTEHFPLTLESARPSHTSQYLCASSDRILAGVSNEQFFGPGTRLTVL.

This rearrangement joins TRBV28 to TRBJ1-5; D remains ambiguous. This CDR3 has 10 amino acids. From germline, CDR1 is MDHEN and CDR2 SYDVKM. V was clipped by 6 bases and J by 9 bases, with 6 bases between them. CDR3 coding DNA: TGTGCCAGCAGCACCGGGCCCCAGCATTTT. This encodes CASSTGPQHF.

The DNA for the CDR3 is TGTGCCAGCAGCCAAGAGGGCAGGCTGAATTCACCCCTCCACTTT. Its protein is CASSQEGRLNSPLHF. The J gene is TRBJ1-6, the V gene TRBV3-1 (or the pseudogene TRBV3-2); no definite D call. The CDR3 is 15 residues long. The V gene's germline CDR1 is LGHDT and CDR2 YNNKEL (reference sequence). Deletions cut 0 bases from V and 7 bases from J, with 10 bases between.

J is TRBJ1-5 and V is TRBV28; no clear D gene. Germline CDR1 reads MDHEN; CDR2 reads SYDVKM. The CDR3 length is 16 residues. V was shortened by 3 bases and J by 0 bases, with 12 bases between the two germline ends. The CDR3 loop is CASSFNPGYSNQPQHF. CDR3 nucleotide sequence: TGTGCCAGCAGTTTTAATCCAGGATATAGCAATCAGCCCCAGCATTTT.

The chain uses TRBV4-3 and TRBJ2-1, with 12 bases aligning to TRBD1. The germline CDR1 and CDR2 sequences are LGHNA and YSLEER. CDR3 size: 21 residues. With V trimmed by 0 bases and J by 4 bases, 16 bases remained unmatched. CDR3 sequence reads: CASSQEWDRGRSAAFYNEQFF. Here the CDR3 DNA reads TGCGCCAGCAGCCAAGAATGGGACAGGGGGCGTTCAGCGGCCTTTTACAATGAGCAGTTCTTC.

The J gene is TRBJ1-5, the V gene TRBV28; 7 nucleotides align to TRBD1. Germline V gene lookup returns CDR1 MDHEN and CDR2 SYDVKM. The CDR3 totals 17 residues. The V gene end was trimmed by 3 bases and the J gene end by 2 bases; junction bases not matched to a gene: 10. The DNA for the CDR3 is TGTGCCAGCAGTTTCAGGGGGAACCCTATGGGCAATCAGCCCCAGCATTTT. Translating gives CASSFRGNPMGNQPQHF.

The chain employs TRBV7-3 and TRBJ2-3, with 9 bases matching TRBD1. The J segment lost 0 bases and the V segment lost 4 bases, leaving 5 bases of the junction unmatched. The germline V gene encodes CDR1 SGHTA and CDR2 FQGTGA. The CDR3 spans 16 residues. The CDR3 protein is CASSSTGGFSTDTQYF. CDR3 in DNA: TGTGCCAGCAGCTCGACAGGGGGATTTAGCACAGATACGCAGTATTTT.

The chain has TRBV19 and TRBJ2-1, with 12 bases lining up with TRBD2. Trimming at V came to 5 bases and at J to 7 bases, leaving 15 bases not matched to a gene. Germline V gene sequence: CDR1 LNHDA, CDR2 SQIVND (reference sequence). The CDR3 has 18 amino acids. The CDR3: CASSSLPLAGGRRNEQFF. The DNA for the CDR3 is TGTGCCAGTAGTTCCCTCCCTCTAGCGGGAGGGCGTAGAAATGAGCAGTTCTTC.

The chain employs TRBV29-1 and TRBJ1-2, with D unresolved. V was shortened by 7 bases and J by 3 bases, with 12 bases between the two germline ends. CDR3 size: 12 residues. CDR1 is SQVTM and CDR2 is ANQGSEA in the germline V gene. CDR3 in amino acids: CSAYSLYYGYTF. In DNA form, the CDR3 reads TGCAGCGCTTACAGTCTATACTATGGCTACACCTTC.

This clone was observed a handful of times. Written as DNA, the CDR3 is TGTGCCAGCAGCCAAGTGGCTGCAGACTCCTACGAGCAGTACTTC. As protein: CASSQVAADSYEQYF. The rearrangement joins TRBV4-2 to TRBJ2-7; no clear D. CDR1 LGHNA and CDR2 YNFKEQ come from the germline V gene. The CDR3 has 15 residues. The V end was cut by 1 base, the J end by 0 bases, with 10 bases between.

The chain employs TRBV28 and TRBJ2-2, with D possibly TRBD2 on 6 matching bases. CDR3 length: 17 amino acids. V shed 1 base and J shed 1 base, with 13 bases lying between them. CDR1 is MDHEN and CDR2 is SYDVKM in the germline V gene. The CDR3 region is CASSLYGGSENTGELFF. CDR3 nucleotide sequence: TGTGCCAGCAGTTTATATGGGGGGTCAGAGAACACCGGGGAGCTGTTTTTT.

This rearrangement joins TRBV4-1 to TRBJ2-5; maybe TRBD1 (6 bases). The V end was cut by 3 bases, the J end by 1 base, with 15 bases between. Germline lookup yields CDR1 MGHRA and CDR2 YSYEKL. CDR3 length: 16 amino acids. This chain's CDR3 is CASSHRPQDSQETQYF. CDR3 in DNA: TGCGCCAGCAGCCATAGACCCCAGGACAGCCAAGAGACCCAGTACTTC.

In its sample, this clone was seen once. The rearrangement uses TRBV19 and TRBJ2-6, with 12 bases matching TRBD2. The CDR3 extends over 15 amino acids. Unmatched junction bases numbered 4, after V lost 11 bases and J lost 2 bases. The germline V gene has CDR1 LNHDA and CDR2 SQIVND (reference sequence). CDR3 protein: CAGRTSGTGANVLTF. The CDR3 nucleotides read TGTGCCGGACGGACTAGCGGGACTGGGGCCAACGTCCTGACTTTC.

This clone was observed a single time. The J gene is TRBJ1-1, the V gene TRBV3-1 (or the pseudogene TRBV3-2); the match to TRBD1 covers 8 bases. Germline CDR1 LGHDT, CDR2 YNNKEL (reference sequence). The CDR3 length is 12 residues. Germline trimming cut 4 bases from V and 8 bases from J; bases unmatched to any gene: 3. CDR3 region: CASSPTGAEAFF. The DNA of the CDR3 is TGTGCCAGCAGCCCGACAGGGGCCGAAGCTTTCTTT.

This sequence joins TRBV5-1 and TRBJ2-3, with 7 bases fitting TRBD2. Germline V gene data show CDR1 as SGHRS and CDR2 as YFSETQ. The CDR3 covers 16 residues. V shed 2 bases and J 3 bases; nucleotides not matched to a gene: 9. The CDR3 reads CASSFLSGTGTDTQYF. As DNA, the CDR3 is TGCGCCAGCAGCTTTCTCAGCGGGACTGGGACAGATACGCAGTATTTT.

The chain couples TRBV4-1 to TRBJ1-5; D perhaps matches TRBD1 (6 bases). Between the trimmed V and J ends, which lost 0 bases and 4 bases, there was a span of 10 bases. The CDR3 contains 15 residues. Germline CDR1 is MGHRA and CDR2 is YSYEKL. The CDR3 region has the DNA TGCGCCAGCAGCCAAGATTCAGGGGCTAATCAGCCCCAGCATTTT. This encodes CASSQDSGANQPQHF.

V usage is TRBV4-2 and J usage is TRBJ1-6, with 9 bases fitting TRBD1. The V segment lost 4 bases and the J segment 8 bases; nucleotides outside the gene matches: 9. The germline V gene has CDR1 LGHNA and CDR2 YNFKEQ. The CDR3 sequence is 16 residues long. CDR3 loop: CASSRGQGERDSPLHF. The CDR3 region has the DNA TGTGCCAGCAGCCGGGGACAGGGCGAACGAGATTCACCCCTCCACTTT.

J is TRBJ1-1 and V is TRBV12-3 or TRBV12-4, with D maybe TRBD1 (6 bases). V shed 8 bases and J shed 3 bases, with 13 bases lying between them. CDR3 length equals 13 residues. DNA for the CDR3: TGTGCCAGCGAGGGGGAGGGGGACACTGAAGCTTTCTTT. This encodes CASEGEGDTEAFF.

The chain employs TRBV15 and TRBJ2-4; tentative D call: TRBD1 (6 bases). This CDR3 contains 19 residues. Trimming stripped 0 bases from V and 0 bases from J, with 18 bases between. The germline gives CDR1 LNHNV, CDR2 YYDKDF (reference sequence). The CDR3 DNA reads TGTGCCACCAGCAGAGATTTGGGGGCCGGTAGTGTAGCCAAAAACATTCAGTACTTC. Translated: CATSRDLGAGSVAKNIQYF.

The V call is TRBV6-6, the J call TRBJ1-2; weak D call: TRBD1 (5 bases). With 6 bases removed from V and 2 bases from J, the gap between germline ends came to 22 bases. The CDR3 has 17 residues. Germline CDR1 reads MNHNY; CDR2 reads SVGAGI (reference sequence). CDR3 in DNA: TGTGCCAGCAGCCGACAGATAGCCTCCCTTGGCAACTATGGCTACACCTTC. It translates to CASSRQIASLGNYGYTF.

V is TRBV28 and J is TRBJ2-7; 7 nucleotides align to TRBD1. This CDR3 contains 14 residues. Trimming removed 7 bases from V and 1 base from J; junction bases left unmatched: 7. Looked up from germline, CDR1 is MDHEN and CDR2 is SYDVKM. The CDR3 bases are TGTGCCAGCATCCCCGGGACAGCGTCCTACGAGCAGTACTTC. It specifies CASIPGTASYEQYF.